A single sample is the source of the 13 T cell receptor beta chains below, sequenced in a study of CD8 T cells in Susac syndrome. Roughly 0.45 to 1 ug RNA was reverse transcribed with random hexamers. Each CDR3 protein is one row after TCRdb ran MiXCR on the immunoSEQ multiplex PCR reads. Here the sample spans about 150,000 distinct CDR3 sequences, 94% being singletons. The sequenced sample was CD4+ T cells from PBMCs. Source of these receptors: a human donor in good health.

The rearrangement links TRBV23-1 to TRBJ2-7; possibly TRBD1 or TRBD2 for D (5 bases each). Being an ORF, TRBV23-1 has a function that is uncertain. CDR3 length: 16 amino acids. With 6 bases removed from V and 6 bases from J, the gap between germline ends came to 24 bases. The DNA of the CDR3 is TGCGCCAGCAGCCTCTGGTGGGGTTTTGATGGGGGCGAGCAGTACTTC. Its protein product is CASSLWWGFDGGEQYF.

The V call is TRBV29-1, the J call TRBJ1-3; D ambiguous. Trimming removed 4 bases from V and 3 bases from J, with 10 bases in between. The CDR3 totals 13 residues. Germline loops: CDR1 SQVTM, CDR2 ANQGSEA. CDR3 sequence (DNA): TGCAGCGTTGTGAGCCGCTTTGGAAACACCATATATTTT. It encodes CSVVSRFGNTIYF.

This clonotype showed up just once. The rearrangement uses TRBV10-3 and TRBJ2-7, with 10 bases aligning to TRBD1. Germline V CDR1 and CDR2: ENHRY, SYGVKD. The CDR3 consists of 14 residues. Trimming removed 6 bases from V and 5 bases from J; junction bases left unmatched: 7. The CDR3 bases are TGTGCCATCAGGGCCGGACAGGGGGTGAACGAGCAGTACTTC. Protein sequence: CAIRAGQGVNEQYF.

The genes are TRBV20-1 and TRBJ2-3, with 7 bases that match TRBD2. V lost 2 bases, J lost 8 bases, and 10 bases stayed unmatched. This CDR3 is built from 14 residues. Germline V gives CDR1 DFQATT, CDR2 SNEGSKA (reference sequence). The CDR3 sequence: CSARSGLERGTQYF. Written as DNA, the CDR3 is TGCAGTGCTAGATCCGGACTAGAGAGGGGTACGCAGTATTTT.

The chain has TRBV6-1 and TRBJ2-7; D possibly corresponds to TRBD1 (6 bases). The V end was cut by 6 bases, the J end by 1 base, with 19 bases between. The germline V gene encodes CDR1 MNHNS and CDR2 SASEGT. This CDR3 has 16 residues. CDR3 residues: CASSAPTGHISYEQYF. For the CDR3, the DNA is TGTGCCAGCAGCGCCCCAACAGGGCACATTTCCTACGAGCAGTACTTC.

V is TRBV24-1 and J is TRBJ2-5; D may be TRBD1 (6 bases). The ends were cut back, 4 bases at V and 4 bases at J, with 18 bases in the middle. This CDR3 contains 16 residues. In germline, CDR1 is KGHDR, CDR2 SFDVKD. In nucleotides, the CDR3 is TGTGCCACCAGTGACTCCCGTCAACAGGGCCGAGAGACCCAGTACTTC. Protein: CATSDSRQQGRETQYF.

The rearrangement links TRBV24-1 to TRBJ2-7; TRBD1 might be the D (5 bases). The CDR3 has 14 amino acids. V lost 4 bases to trimming and J lost 1 base, with 10 bases between them. Germline assignment: CDR1 KGHDR and CDR2 SFDVKD. CDR3 DNA: TGTGCCACCAGTGAGGGGCTACGGTCCTACGAGCAGTACTTC. Translation: CATSEGLRSYEQYF.

This rearrangement joins TRBV20-1 to TRBJ1-3; no reliable D call. Germline V gene lookup returns CDR1 DFQATT and CDR2 SNEGSKA (reference sequence). This CDR3 region has 16 residues. Trimming took off 3 bases at V and 0 bases at J, with 15 bases between the two ends. CDR3 DNA: TGCAGTGCTAGGGGCGATGGTTTGAGCTCTGGAAACACCATATATTTT. Protein: CSARGDGLSSGNTIYF.

As DNA, the CDR3 is TGCAGTGCACAGGGAGAGGGTGAAAAACTGTTTTTT. Its translation is CSAQGEGEKLFF. This sequence joins TRBV20-1 and TRBJ1-4, with D tentatively TRBD1 (6 bases). This CDR3 contains 12 residues. The ends were cut back, 6 bases at V and 7 bases at J, with 12 bases in the middle. The germline CDR1 and CDR2 sequences are DFQATT and SNEGSKA (reference sequence).

CDR3 sequence (DNA): TGTGCCAGCAGCGTAGCCTCGGGAGGGCTAGGGGAGCAGTTCTTC. Its protein is CASSVASGGLGEQFF. This chain links TRBV9 with TRBJ2-1; TRBD2 agrees at 8 bases. The germline V gene has CDR1 SGDLS and CDR2 YYNGEE. With V trimmed by 0 bases and J by 10 bases, 9 bases remained unmatched. The CDR3 totals 15 residues.

This chain uses TRBV2 with TRBJ1-5; TRBD1 matches at 9 bases. Trimming removed 6 bases from V and 5 bases from J; junction bases left unmatched: 5. Germline assignment: CDR1 SNHLY and CDR2 FYNNEI. The CDR3 loop spans 14 amino acids. The CDR3 reads CASRPTGGYQPQHF. CDR3 nucleotides: TGTGCCAGCAGGCCGACAGGGGGGTATCAGCCCCAGCATTTT. Looking up the rest from reference TRBV2 and TRBJ1-5 gives the full variable domain: EPEVTQTPSHQVTQMGQEVILRCVPISNHLYFYWYRQILGQKVEFLVSFYNNEISEKSEIFDDQFSVERPDGSNFTLKIRSTKLEDSAMYFCASRPTGGYQPQHFGDGTRLSIL.

This clonotype was counted a single time. The chain has TRBV9 and TRBJ1-2, with 10 bases aligning to TRBD1. This CDR3 comprises 13 residues. V lost 3 bases and J lost 7; bases outside the gene matches: 3. Germline V gene data show CDR1 as SGDLS and CDR2 as YYNGEE. CDR3 region: CASSEDRGLGYTF. In nucleotides, the CDR3 is TGTGCCAGCAGCGAAGACAGGGGGCTTGGCTACACCTTC.

The chain employs TRBV19 and TRBJ1-3, with a tentative D call TRBD1 (5 bases). This CDR3 has 16 amino acids. V gave up 5 bases and J gave up 0 bases, with 14 bases separating them. Per the germline V gene, CDR1 is LNHDA and CDR2 is SQIVND (reference sequence). The CDR3 region is CASSQMDTSSGNTIYF. The CDR3 nucleotides are TGTGCCAGTAGTCAGATGGACACGAGCTCTGGAAACACCATATATTTT.